Listed below are T cell receptor beta chains from one sample, sequenced in a study of regulatory T cells in long-lasting Graves disease. TCRdb independently ran MiXCR on the multiplex PCR reads; one entry per CDR3 protein. Of more than 300,000 distinct CDR3 sequences in the sample, less than 30% are singletons; the top ten hold 28%. The specimen comprised peripheral blood mononuclear cells (PBMCs), sampled when the disease was refractory, from a patient treated with antithyroid drugs. These receptors came from a woman in her thirties or forties with Graves disease. Each CDR3 is given with its conserved first and last residue. A D gene is named only where the DNA matches it firmly. Clone sizes are given selectively: once, few, many, or a class where the clone is expanded.

j_call: TRBJ1-6
v_call: TRBV6-1
d_call: TRBD1
clone_size: many
cdr3_aa: CASSHAGGGSPLHF
cdr3_nt: TGTGCCAGCAGCCACGCAGGGGGCGGCTCACCCCTCCACTTT

j_call: TRBJ1-1
v_call: TRBV19
d_call: -
clone_size: -
cdr3_aa: CASSINPLTEAFF
cdr3_nt: TGTGCCAGTAGTATTAATCCCTTAACTGAAGCTTTCTTT

j_call: TRBJ1-5
v_call: TRBV12-3/TRBV12-4
d_call: TRBD1
clone_size: many
cdr3_aa: CASSPSRDRGHQPQHF
cdr3_nt: TGTGCCAGCAGCCCCAGCCGGGACAGGGGGCATCAGCCCCAGCATTTT

j_call: TRBJ2-2
v_call: TRBV28
d_call: -
clone_size: -
cdr3_aa: CASSLLGVVGELFF
cdr3_nt: TGTGCCAGCAGTTTATTGGGGGTCGTCGGGGAGCTGTTTTTT

j_call: TRBJ2-7
v_call: TRBV19
d_call: -
clone_size: -
cdr3_aa: CASKVTASSYEQYF
cdr3_nt: TGTGCCAGTAAAGTGACAGCGAGCTCCTACGAGCAGTACTTC

j_call: TRBJ2-7
v_call: TRBV29-1
d_call: -
clone_size: many
cdr3_aa: CSVGQGETYEQYF
cdr3_nt: TGCAGCGTTGGTCAGGGAGAAACCTACGAGCAGTACTTC

j_call: TRBJ2-2
v_call: TRBV28
d_call: -
clone_size: few
cdr3_aa: CASSFYAGWDTGELFF
cdr3_nt: TGTGCCAGCAGTTTTTATGCAGGGTGGGACACCGGGGAGCTGTTTTTT

j_call: TRBJ1-2
v_call: TRBV10-3
d_call: -
clone_size: many
cdr3_aa: CAISEVWGDYGYTF
cdr3_nt: TGTGCCATCAGTGAGGTCTGGGGTGACTATGGCTACACCTTC

j_call: TRBJ2-2
v_call: TRBV5-1
d_call: -
clone_size: -
cdr3_aa: CASISEGETGELFF
cdr3_nt: TGCGCCAGCATCTCAGAAGGGGAAACCGGGGAGCTGTTTTTT

j_call: TRBJ1-5
v_call: TRBV12-3/TRBV12-4
d_call: TRBD1
clone_size: -
cdr3_aa: CASSLGTGFNQPQHF
cdr3_nt: TGTGCCAGCAGTTTAGGGACAGGGTTCAATCAGCCCCAGCATTTT

j_call: TRBJ2-2
v_call: TRBV3-1
d_call: -
clone_size: few
cdr3_aa: CASSQEVSGELFF
cdr3_nt: TGTGCCAGCAGCCAAGAAGTTTCCGGGGAGCTGTTTTTT

j_call: TRBJ1-5
v_call: TRBV24-1
d_call: -
clone_size: few
cdr3_aa: CATRGGSNQPQHF
cdr3_nt: TGTGCCACTAGAGGGGGATCCAATCAGCCCCAGCATTTT

j_call: TRBJ2-7
v_call: TRBV20-1
d_call: -
clone_size: few
cdr3_aa: CSADRYYEQYF
cdr3_nt: TGCAGTGCGGATAGGTACTACGAGCAGTACTTC

j_call: TRBJ2-7
v_call: TRBV20-1
d_call: TRBD2
clone_size: few
cdr3_aa: CSARDPSGASYEQYF
cdr3_nt: TGCAGTGCTAGAGATCCTAGCGGGGCTTCCTACGAGCAGTACTTC

j_call: TRBJ2-2
v_call: TRBV10-3
d_call: -
clone_size: -
cdr3_aa: CAISSFPGASTGELFF
cdr3_nt: TGTGCCATCAGTTCCTTCCCAGGGGCCAGCACCGGGGAGCTGTTTTTT

j_call: TRBJ2-2
v_call: TRBV30
d_call: -
clone_size: few
cdr3_aa: CAWRGGVRTGELFF
cdr3_nt: TGTGCCTGGAGGGGGGGCGTTCGGACCGGGGAGCTGTTTTTT

j_call: TRBJ2-2
v_call: TRBV20-1
d_call: -
clone_size: few
cdr3_aa: CSARPGQNTGELFF
cdr3_nt: TGCAGTGCTAGACCGGGACAGAACACCGGGGAGCTGTTTTTT

j_call: TRBJ1-1
v_call: TRBV12-3/TRBV12-4
d_call: TRBD1
clone_size: few
cdr3_aa: CANTGTGNTEAFF
cdr3_nt: TGTGCCAACACCGGGACAGGGAACACTGAAGCTTTCTTT

j_call: TRBJ2-2
v_call: TRBV9
d_call: TRBD2
clone_size: -
cdr3_aa: CASSDGLAGGPGELFF
cdr3_nt: TGTGCCAGCAGCGATGGACTAGCGGGAGGACCCGGGGAGCTGTTTTTT

j_call: TRBJ2-5
v_call: TRBV15
d_call: -
clone_size: -
cdr3_aa: CATSRVAHQETQYF
cdr3_nt: TGTGCCACCAGCAGAGTAGCGCACCAAGAGACCCAGTACTTC

j_call: TRBJ1-2
v_call: TRBV6-1
d_call: -
clone_size: many
cdr3_aa: CASSRLEGRNYGYTF
cdr3_nt: TGTGCCAGCAGTCGTTTGGAGGGCCGTAACTATGGCTACACCTTC

j_call: TRBJ2-7
v_call: TRBV27
d_call: -
clone_size: -
cdr3_aa: CASSSGDSYEQYF
cdr3_nt: TGTGCCAGCAGTTCGGGGGACTCCTACGAGCAGTACTTC

j_call: TRBJ2-2
v_call: TRBV12-3/TRBV12-4
d_call: TRBD1
clone_size: -
cdr3_aa: CASSQTGLNTGELFF
cdr3_nt: TGTGCCAGCAGCCAGACAGGGTTGAACACCGGGGAGCTGTTTTTT

j_call: TRBJ1-1
v_call: TRBV7-8
d_call: TRBD1
clone_size: many
cdr3_aa: CASSKEPGQLNTEAFF
cdr3_nt: TGTGCCAGCAGCAAGGAACCGGGACAGTTGAACACTGAAGCTTTCTTT

j_call: TRBJ2-6
v_call: TRBV6-2/TRBV6-3
d_call: -
clone_size: many
cdr3_aa: CASRSRSNSGANVLTF
cdr3_nt: TGTGCCAGCAGATCTCGATCGAACTCTGGGGCCAACGTCCTGACTTTC

j_call: TRBJ1-5
v_call: TRBV20-1
d_call: TRBD1
clone_size: -
cdr3_aa: CSVKTGGPYSNQPQHF
cdr3_nt: TGCAGTGTCAAGACAGGGGGGCCATATAGCAATCAGCCCCAGCATTTT

j_call: TRBJ1-2
v_call: TRBV10-1
d_call: -
clone_size: many
cdr3_aa: CASSADWNYGYTF
cdr3_nt: TGCGCCAGCAGTGCCGACTGGAACTATGGCTACACCTTC

j_call: TRBJ2-7
v_call: TRBV11-1
d_call: TRBD2
clone_size: -
cdr3_aa: CASSGRTSGTYEQYF
cdr3_nt: TGTGCCAGCAGCGGCCGGACTAGCGGCACCTACGAGCAGTACTTC

j_call: TRBJ1-5
v_call: TRBV28
d_call: -
clone_size: many
cdr3_aa: CASSWAGTQPQHF
cdr3_nt: TGTGCCAGCAGTTGGGCGGGCACTCAGCCCCAGCATTTT

j_call: TRBJ1-4
v_call: TRBV12-3/TRBV12-4
d_call: -
clone_size: -
cdr3_aa: CASSNGPWDEKLFF
cdr3_nt: TGCGCCAGCAGTAATGGACCGTGGGATGAAAAACTGTTTTTT

j_call: TRBJ1-1
v_call: TRBV28
d_call: -
clone_size: many
cdr3_aa: CASSLLRGPLNTEAFF
cdr3_nt: TGTGCCAGCAGTTTACTGCGGGGGCCTTTGAACACTGAAGCTTTCTTT

j_call: TRBJ2-7
v_call: TRBV9
d_call: TRBD2
clone_size: -
cdr3_aa: CASSVGSGSKIYEQYF
cdr3_nt: TGTGCCAGCAGCGTAGGGAGCGGGAGTAAGATCTACGAGCAGTACTTC

j_call: TRBJ1-3
v_call: TRBV28
d_call: -
clone_size: many
cdr3_aa: CASRRTPGSGNTIYF
cdr3_nt: TGTGCCAGCAGACGCACACCAGGCTCTGGAAACACCATATATTTT

j_call: TRBJ1-3
v_call: TRBV5-1
d_call: -
clone_size: -
cdr3_aa: CASSTGDGNTIYF
cdr3_nt: TGCGCCAGCAGTACGGGGGACGGAAACACCATATATTTT

j_call: TRBJ2-3
v_call: TRBV6-5
d_call: -
clone_size: -
cdr3_aa: CASSSGWDTQYF
cdr3_nt: TGTGCCAGCAGTTCAGGCTGGGATACGCAGTATTTT

j_call: TRBJ1-4
v_call: TRBV2
d_call: TRBD1
clone_size: once
cdr3_aa: CASRIRDRGEKLFF
cdr3_nt: TGTGCCAGCAGGATCCGGGACAGGGGGGAAAAACTGTTTTTT

j_call: TRBJ1-1
v_call: TRBV6-1
d_call: -
clone_size: many
cdr3_aa: CASTLTGNTEAFF
cdr3_nt: TGTGCCAGCACCCTGACAGGGAACACTGAAGCTTTCTTT

j_call: TRBJ1-5
v_call: TRBV12-5
d_call: TRBD1
clone_size: many
cdr3_aa: CASGLGQGVYSNQPQHF
cdr3_nt: TGTGCTAGTGGTCTCGGACAGGGAGTATATAGCAATCAGCCCCAGCATTTT

j_call: TRBJ2-7
v_call: TRBV11-2
d_call: -
clone_size: -
cdr3_aa: CASSPGQEPWSGQYF
cdr3_nt: TGTGCCAGCAGCCCCGGGCAGGAGCCCTGGAGTGGGCAGTACTTC

j_call: TRBJ2-7
v_call: TRBV20-1
d_call: TRBD1
clone_size: -
cdr3_aa: CSATRRTGNSYEQYF
cdr3_nt: TGCAGTGCTACCAGGCGGACAGGGAATTCCTACGAGCAGTACTTC

j_call: TRBJ1-5
v_call: TRBV27
d_call: -
clone_size: -
cdr3_aa: CASRRGSESNQPQHF
cdr3_nt: TGTGCCAGCAGGCGCGGAAGTGAATCCAATCAGCCCCAGCATTTT

j_call: TRBJ2-7
v_call: TRBV28
d_call: -
clone_size: many
cdr3_aa: CASSLGGLTYEQYF
cdr3_nt: TGTGCCAGCAGTTTGGGAGGTCTTACCTACGAGCAGTACTTC

j_call: TRBJ2-7
v_call: TRBV11-1
d_call: -
clone_size: many
cdr3_aa: CASSIYAGRNLHEQYF
cdr3_nt: TGTGCCAGCAGCATATACGCGGGGAGGAATCTCCACGAGCAGTACTTC

j_call: TRBJ1-5
v_call: TRBV19
d_call: -
clone_size: -
cdr3_aa: CASRSSYHQPQHF
cdr3_nt: TGTGCCAGTAGGAGCAGCTATCATCAGCCCCAGCATTTT

j_call: TRBJ2-5
v_call: TRBV7-3
d_call: -
clone_size: many
cdr3_aa: CASSPSTGQNGETQYF
cdr3_nt: TGTGCCAGCAGCCCTTCCACCGGACAAAACGGAGAGACCCAGTACTTC

j_call: TRBJ2-5
v_call: TRBV5-1
d_call: -
clone_size: -
cdr3_aa: CASSLGPVGTQYF
cdr3_nt: TGCGCCAGCAGCCTTGGTCCGGTCGGGACCCAGTACTTC

j_call: TRBJ2-2
v_call: TRBV20-1
d_call: TRBD2
clone_size: once
cdr3_aa: CSATPAGTNTGELFF
cdr3_nt: TGCAGTGCTACTCCAGCGGGAACGAACACCGGGGAGCTGTTTTTT

j_call: TRBJ1-1
v_call: TRBV9
d_call: TRBD1
clone_size: -
cdr3_aa: CASSAPDRVGTEAFF
cdr3_nt: TGTGCCAGCAGCGCCCCGGACAGGGTTGGGACTGAAGCTTTCTTT

j_call: TRBJ2-5
v_call: TRBV24-1
d_call: -
clone_size: few
cdr3_aa: CATSLTGGIQETQYF
cdr3_nt: TGTGCCACCAGTTTAACTGGGGGGATACAAGAGACCCAGTACTTC

j_call: TRBJ2-3
v_call: TRBV20-1
d_call: -
clone_size: -
cdr3_aa: CSASAAFWTSQYF
cdr3_nt: TGCAGTGCCAGTGCTGCGTTTTGGACTTCGCAGTATTTT

j_call: TRBJ1-4
v_call: TRBV20-1
d_call: TRBD1
clone_size: many
cdr3_aa: CSAARTGNEKLFF
cdr3_nt: TGCAGTGCTGCCCGGACAGGGAACGAAAAACTGTTTTTT

j_call: TRBJ2-2
v_call: TRBV27
d_call: -
clone_size: many
cdr3_aa: CASGKRGTGELFF
cdr3_nt: TGTGCCAGCGGTAAAAGGGGGACCGGGGAGCTGTTTTTT

j_call: TRBJ2-1
v_call: TRBV28
d_call: TRBD2
clone_size: -
cdr3_aa: CASSFGTSRYNEQFF
cdr3_nt: TGTGCCAGCAGTTTTGGGACTAGCAGATACAATGAGCAGTTCTTC

j_call: TRBJ1-1
v_call: TRBV5-1
d_call: -
clone_size: few
cdr3_aa: CASTTGALNTEAFF
cdr3_nt: TGCGCCAGCACTACAGGAGCTTTGAACACTGAAGCTTTCTTT

j_call: TRBJ1-1
v_call: TRBV28
d_call: -
clone_size: many
cdr3_aa: CASSPAGSGGAFF
cdr3_nt: TGTGCCAGCAGTCCGGCGGGGAGTGGAGGAGCTTTCTTT

j_call: TRBJ2-3
v_call: TRBV12-3/TRBV12-4
d_call: TRBD2
clone_size: -
cdr3_aa: CASSPRTSGADTQYF
cdr3_nt: TGTGCCAGCAGTCCCCGGACTAGCGGGGCAGATACGCAGTATTTT

j_call: TRBJ1-1
v_call: TRBV19
d_call: -
clone_size: -
cdr3_aa: CASSIAGRNTEAFF
cdr3_nt: TGTGCCAGTAGTATAGCTGGGCGGAACACTGAAGCTTTCTTT

j_call: TRBJ2-2
v_call: TRBV7-8
d_call: -
clone_size: few
cdr3_aa: CASSQISVYVAGELFF
cdr3_nt: TGTGCCAGCAGCCAGATATCCGTATATGTCGCCGGGGAGCTGTTTTTT

j_call: TRBJ2-5
v_call: TRBV19
d_call: -
clone_size: -
cdr3_aa: CASSRSRTQETQYF
cdr3_nt: TGTGCCAGTAGCCGTTCCAGGACTCAAGAGACCCAGTACTTC